This T cell receptor beta chain was sequenced during a study of regulatory dendritic cells for organ transplantation. Study results and caveats: Resting memory CD8+ T cells held the most alloreactive clonotypes. The authors noted considerable between-person heterogeneity in alloreactive memory CD8+ cells. Memory T cells were less diverse than naive, with memory CD8+ most oligoclonal.

Method: immunoSEQ multiplex PCR; TCRdb's copy keeps in-frame clones and lacks some. The sample contains 25,000 to 35,000 clones, about 79% of which appear only once. CD4+ or CD8+ T cells were sorted as naive CD45RA+ or memory CD45RO+. Germline loops: CDR1 SEHNR, CDR2 FQNEAQ (reference sequence). The CDR3 is made up of 12 amino acids. Trimming cost V 5 bases and J 9 bases, with 11 bases left between them. About this clone itself: Its antigen is not known.

Sequenced sample: memory CD4+ T cells from blood. Subset given: CD45RO+ memory T cells. V and J are TRBV7-9 and TRBJ1-5, with D perhaps TRBD1 (6 bases). The sequence was collected from a human donor in good health. CDR3 nucleotide sequence: TGTGCCAGCAGCCTACAGGGTATGCCCCAGCATTTT. Translation gives CASSLQGMPQHF. Using reference TRBV7-9 and TRBJ1-5 for the parts outside the CDR3, the full variable domain is DTGVSQNPRHKITKRGQNVTFRCDPISEHNRLYWYRQTLGQGPEFLTYFQNEAQLEKSRLLSDRFSAERPKGSFSTLEIQRTEQGDSAMYLCASSLQGMPQHFGDGTRLSIL.